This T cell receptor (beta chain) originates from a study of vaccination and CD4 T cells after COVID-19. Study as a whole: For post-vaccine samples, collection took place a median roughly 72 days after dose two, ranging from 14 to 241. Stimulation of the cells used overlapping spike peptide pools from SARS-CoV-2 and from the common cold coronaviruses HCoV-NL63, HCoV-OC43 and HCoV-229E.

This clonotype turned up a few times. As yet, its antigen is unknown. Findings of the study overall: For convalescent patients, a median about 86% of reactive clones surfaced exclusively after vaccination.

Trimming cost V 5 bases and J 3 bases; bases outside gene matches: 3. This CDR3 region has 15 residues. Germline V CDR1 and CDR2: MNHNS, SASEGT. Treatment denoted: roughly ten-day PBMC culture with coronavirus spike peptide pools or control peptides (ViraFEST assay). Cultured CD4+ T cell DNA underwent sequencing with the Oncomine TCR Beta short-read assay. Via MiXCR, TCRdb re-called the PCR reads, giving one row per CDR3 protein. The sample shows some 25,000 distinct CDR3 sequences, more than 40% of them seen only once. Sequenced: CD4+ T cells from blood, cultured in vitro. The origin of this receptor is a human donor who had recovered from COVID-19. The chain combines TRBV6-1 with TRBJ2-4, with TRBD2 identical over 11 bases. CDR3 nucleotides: TGTGCCAGCAGTCCCGGGACTAGCGGCAAAAACATTCAGTACTTC. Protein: CASSPGTSGKNIQYF.